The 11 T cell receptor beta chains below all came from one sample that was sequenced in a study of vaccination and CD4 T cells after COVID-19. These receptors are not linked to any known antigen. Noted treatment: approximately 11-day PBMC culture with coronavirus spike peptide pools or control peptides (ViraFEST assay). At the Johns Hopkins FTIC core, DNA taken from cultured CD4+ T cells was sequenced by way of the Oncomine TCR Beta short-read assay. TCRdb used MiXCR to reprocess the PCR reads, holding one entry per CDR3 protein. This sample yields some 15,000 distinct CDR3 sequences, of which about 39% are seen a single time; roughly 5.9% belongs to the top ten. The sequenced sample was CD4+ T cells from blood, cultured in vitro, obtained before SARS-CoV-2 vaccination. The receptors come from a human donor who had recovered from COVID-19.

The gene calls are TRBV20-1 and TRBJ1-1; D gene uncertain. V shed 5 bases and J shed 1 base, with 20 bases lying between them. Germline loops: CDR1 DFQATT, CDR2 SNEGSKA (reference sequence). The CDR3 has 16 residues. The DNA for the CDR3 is TGCAGTGCTTGTCTGAGTCATGAGTGGGGGAACACTGAAGCTTTCTTT. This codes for CSACLSHEWGNTEAFF.

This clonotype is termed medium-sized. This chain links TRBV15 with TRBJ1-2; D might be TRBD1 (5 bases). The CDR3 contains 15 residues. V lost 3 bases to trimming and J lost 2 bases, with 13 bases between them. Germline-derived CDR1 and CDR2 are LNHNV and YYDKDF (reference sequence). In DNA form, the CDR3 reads TGTGCCACCAGCAGTATGACAGCCGACAACTATGGCTACACCTTC. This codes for CATSSMTADNYGYTF.

This chain's CDR3 is CASSQTANEQYF. CDR3 in DNA: TGTGCCAGCAGCCAGACGGCGAACGAGCAGTACTTC. V is TRBV7-2 and J is TRBJ2-7; D is ambiguous. Germline V gene sequence: CDR1 SGHTA, CDR2 FQGNSA. This CDR3 has 12 amino acids. Trimming removed 5 bases at V and 5 bases at J, with 10 bases between.

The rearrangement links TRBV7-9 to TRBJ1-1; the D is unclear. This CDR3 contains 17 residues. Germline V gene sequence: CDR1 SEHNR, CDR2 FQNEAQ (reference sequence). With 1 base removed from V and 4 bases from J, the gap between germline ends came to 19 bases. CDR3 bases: TGTGCCAGCAGCTTAGTCGGCAGCGCCTCATCGGTCACTGAAGCTTTCTTT. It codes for CASSLVGSASSVTEAFF.

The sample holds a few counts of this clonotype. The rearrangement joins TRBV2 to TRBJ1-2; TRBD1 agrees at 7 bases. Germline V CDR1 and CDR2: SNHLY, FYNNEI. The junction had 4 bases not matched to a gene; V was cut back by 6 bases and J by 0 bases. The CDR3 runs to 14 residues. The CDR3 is CASSGQVANYGYTF. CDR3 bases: TGTGCCAGCAGCGGACAGGTAGCTAACTATGGCTACACCTTC.

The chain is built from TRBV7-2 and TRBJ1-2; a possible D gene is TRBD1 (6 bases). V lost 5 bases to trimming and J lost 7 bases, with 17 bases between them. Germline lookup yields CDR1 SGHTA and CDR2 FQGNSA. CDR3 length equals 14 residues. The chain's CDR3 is CASSRKLGGGGYTF. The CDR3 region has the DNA TGTGCCAGCAGCCGAAAACTAGGGGGTGGTGGCTACACCTTC.

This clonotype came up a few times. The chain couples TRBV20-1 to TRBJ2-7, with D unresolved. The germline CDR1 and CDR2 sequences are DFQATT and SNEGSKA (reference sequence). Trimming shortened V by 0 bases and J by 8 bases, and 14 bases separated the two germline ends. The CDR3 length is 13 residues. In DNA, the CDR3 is TGCAGTGCTAGAGATATGACCCCCCGAAAGCAGTACTTC. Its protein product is CSARDMTPRKQYF.

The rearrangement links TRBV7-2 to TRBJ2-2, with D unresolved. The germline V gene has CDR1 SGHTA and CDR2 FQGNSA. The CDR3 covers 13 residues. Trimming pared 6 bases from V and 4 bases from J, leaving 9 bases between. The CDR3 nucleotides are TGTGCCAGCAGGCGACCCCCCACCGGGGAGCTGTTTTTT. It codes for CASRRPPTGELFF.

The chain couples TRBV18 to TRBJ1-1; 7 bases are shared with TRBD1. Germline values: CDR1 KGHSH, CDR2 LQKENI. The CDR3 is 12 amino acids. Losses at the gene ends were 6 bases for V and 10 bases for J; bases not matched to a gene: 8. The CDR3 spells CASSPRGGGAFF. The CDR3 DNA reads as TGTGCCAGCTCCCCCAGGGGGGGGGGAGCTTTCTTT. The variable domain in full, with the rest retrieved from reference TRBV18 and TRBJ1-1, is NAGVMQNPRHLVRRRGQEARLRCSPMKGHSHVYWYRQLPEEGLKFMVYLQKENIIDESGMPKERFSAEFPKEGPSILRIQQVVRGDSAAYFCASSPRGGGAFFGQGTRLTVV.

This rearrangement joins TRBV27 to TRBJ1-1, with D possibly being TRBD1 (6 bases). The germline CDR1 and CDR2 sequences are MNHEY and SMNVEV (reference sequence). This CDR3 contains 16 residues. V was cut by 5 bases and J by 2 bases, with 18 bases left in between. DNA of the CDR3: TGTGCCAGCAGTCCCCGGGGGGCTTCGCTTAACACTGAAGCTTTCTTT. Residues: CASSPRGASLNTEAFF.

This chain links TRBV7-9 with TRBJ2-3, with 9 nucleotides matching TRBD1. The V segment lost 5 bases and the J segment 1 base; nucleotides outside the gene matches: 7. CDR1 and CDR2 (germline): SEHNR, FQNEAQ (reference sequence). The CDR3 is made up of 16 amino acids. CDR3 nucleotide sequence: TGTGCCAGCAGCCCATTAGGACAGGGGCGCACAGATACGCAGTATTTT. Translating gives CASSPLGQGRTDTQYF.